The 17 T cell receptor beta chains listed next were all sequenced from one sample in a study of T cell responses to AZD1222 COVID-19 vaccine. Method: immunoSEQ multiplex PCR; TCRdb's copy keeps in-frame clones and lacks some. The sample lists roughly 120,000 clones, 70% to 90% occurring once. The specimen was peripheral blood, collected on day 0 of AZD1222 vaccination. Receptor source: an adult in good health.

This CDR3 is CASSQRTSGRFGYNEQFF. The DNA of the CDR3 is TGTGCCAGCAGCCAGAGAACTAGCGGGAGGTTTGGCTACAATGAGCAGTTCTTC. The chain joins TRBV14 to TRBJ2-1; the match to TRBD2 covers 12 bases. With 3 bases clipped from V and 3 bases from J, the junction kept 9 bases outside the gene matches. This CDR3 is built from 18 residues. Germline V gene data show CDR1 as SGHDN and CDR2 as FVKESK. The complete variable domain, with remaining parts taken from reference TRBV14 and TRBJ2-1, reads EAGVTQFPSHSVIEKGQTVTLRCDPISGHDNLYWYRRVMGKEIKFLLHFVKESKQDESGMPNNRFLAERTGGTYSTLKVQPAELEDSGVYFCASSQRTSGRFGYNEQFFGPGTRLTVL.

The chain is built from TRBV7-9 and TRBJ2-2, with 16 bases matching TRBD2. V dropped 5 bases and J dropped 6; count of bases not matched to a gene: 12. CDR3 length: 19 residues. CDR1 and CDR2 from the germline V gene are SEHNR and FQNEAQ (reference sequence). CDR3 residues: CASSLPGLAGGPTAGELFF. DNA for the CDR3: TGTGCCAGCAGCCTCCCGGGACTAGCGGGAGGGCCTACGGCCGGGGAGCTGTTTTTT.

This clone was seen a single time. The rearrangement links TRBV5-1 to TRBJ2-3; D is ambiguous. The CDR3 sequence is 14 residues long. Trimming shortened V by 0 bases and J by 2 bases, and 7 bases separated the two germline ends. Germline CDR1 SGHRS, CDR2 YFSETQ. The CDR3 spells CASSLGGTTDTQYF. The CDR3 DNA reads as TGCGCCAGCAGCTTGGGTGGAACCACAGATACGCAGTATTTT.

The chain couples TRBV2 to TRBJ2-7, with 7 bases aligning to TRBD2. The V segment lost 11 bases and the J segment 3 bases; nucleotides outside the gene matches: 10. The germline V gene encodes CDR1 SNHLY and CDR2 FYNNEI. This CDR3 region has 13 residues. CDR3 in DNA: TGTGCCTCTTTACGGGAGGCCTTCTACGAGCAGTACTTC. This codes for CASLREAFYEQYF.

The chain combines TRBV7-3 with TRBJ1-1; weak D call: TRBD1 (5 bases). This CDR3 is built from 13 residues. Germline CDR1 reads SGHTA; CDR2 reads FQGTGA. The V end was cut by 5 bases, the J end by 1 base, with 8 bases between. In DNA, the CDR3 is TGTGCCAGCAGCACCCAGGGGAACACTGAAGCTTTCTTT. It specifies CASSTQGNTEAFF.

As DNA, the CDR3 is TGTGCCTGGAGGAGGAAACAGGGTTTGGGCTCACCCCTCCACTTT. It codes for CAWRRKQGLGSPLHF. This chain links TRBV30 with TRBJ1-6, with D possibly being TRBD1 (6 bases). The germline gives CDR1 GTSNPN, CDR2 SVGIG (reference sequence). Trimming took off 3 bases at V and 10 bases at J, with 19 bases between the two ends. The CDR3 loop spans 15 amino acids.

The rearrangement joins TRBV11-3 to TRBJ2-5, with D perhaps matching TRBD2 (7 bases). The CDR3 sequence is 12 residues long. Germline CDR1 is SGHNT and CDR2 is YENEEA. Between the trimmed V and J ends, which lost 6 bases and 5 bases, there was a span of 10 bases. This chain's CDR3 is CASSRGAETQYF. The CDR3 DNA sequence: TGTGCCAGCAGTCGGGGGGCGGAGACCCAGTACTTC.

This clone appeared once. V gene TRBV21-1 combines with J gene TRBJ2-7; the D call in the table, TRBD2, was not verified against the DNA. TRBV21-1 is given as a pseudogene. This CDR3 region has 15 residues. The CDR3 protein is CASSSRLAGGHEQYF. CDR3 DNA: TGTGCCAGCAGCTCAAGACTAGCGGGAGGGCACGAGCAGTACTTC.

V is TRBV4-1 and J is TRBJ1-3; D is unclear. CDR1 and CDR2 from the germline V gene are MGHRA and YSYEKL. The CDR3 spans 15 residues. Trimming removed 6 bases from V and 4 bases from J, with 16 bases in between. CDR3 coding DNA: TGCGCCAGCAGTGTGTCTTTGTTCTCGGGAAACACCATATATTTT. It codes for CASSVSLFSGNTIYF.

The chain carries TRBV3-1 (or the pseudogene TRBV3-2) and TRBJ2-3; D call uncertain. Germline V gene data show CDR1 as LGHDT and CDR2 as YNNKEL (reference sequence). With 2 bases removed from V and 4 bases from J, the gap between germline ends came to 7 bases. The CDR3 is 13 amino acids. In DNA, the CDR3 is TGTGCCAGCAGCCAAACCGATGCAGATACGCAGTATTTT. Translated: CASSQTDADTQYF.

The J gene is TRBJ1-5, the V gene TRBV21-1; the table's D call, TRBD1, has no DNA check behind it. TRBV21-1 is annotated as a pseudogene. The CDR3 has 13 residues. The CDR3 reads CASSYRGLGPQHF. The CDR3 coding sequence is TGTGCCAGCAGCTACAGGGGGCTCGGGCCCCAGCATTTT.

The chain combines TRBV7-8 with TRBJ2-1; D ambiguous. In germline, CDR1 is SGHVS, CDR2 FQNEAQ. The CDR3 is made up of 14 amino acids. V was cut by 2 bases and J by 0 bases, with 5 bases left in between. The CDR3 DNA follows: TGTGCCAGCAGCTTAACGAGCTCCTACAATGAGCAGTTCTTC. This translates into CASSLTSSYNEQFF.

The V and J genes are TRBV7-9 and TRBJ2-7; possibly TRBD1 for D (6 bases). Trimming removed 4 bases from V and 7 bases from J, with 11 bases in between. Per germline, CDR1 SEHNR and CDR2 FQNEAQ (reference sequence). This CDR3 contains 12 residues. As DNA, the CDR3 is TGTGCCAGCAGCTCATCAGACAGGGAGCAGTACTTC. It yields the protein CASSSSDREQYF.

On this clone: The germline gene is not matched at one end of the junction; a read error may be the cause. The same CDR3 also results from other DNA sequences found in this sample. The chain carries TRBV2 and TRBJ2-7; weak D call: TRBD2 (5 bases). The CDR3 covers 14 residues. Germline V lookup: CDR1 SNHLY, CDR2 FYNNEI. CDR3 in DNA: TGTGCCAGCAGCGAAGGACGGGGAGCCTACGAGCAGTACTTC. Its protein is CASSEGRGAYEQYF.

V usage is TRBV28 and J usage is TRBJ2-2, with a possible D match to TRBD2 (5 bases). CDR3 length: 15 amino acids. Trimming removed 5 bases at V and 2 bases at J, with 12 bases between. The germline gives CDR1 MDHEN, CDR2 SYDVKM. Written as DNA, the CDR3 is TGTGCCAGCAGTCGGGGTCTCCTAAACACCGGGGAGCTGTTTTTT. This gives the protein CASSRGLLNTGELFF.

This clone has only one observation. The chain has TRBV12-3 or TRBV12-4 and TRBJ2-3; maybe TRBD2 (5 bases). The CDR3 extends over 12 amino acids. The V end lost 5 bases, the J end lost 6 bases, and 9 bases lay between the germline ends. This chain's CDR3 is CASSRTGDTQYF. CDR3 nucleotide sequence: TGTGCCAGCAGTCGAACGGGGGATACGCAGTATTTT.

The chain is built from TRBV11-2 and TRBJ2-5; 10 bases are a match to TRBD1. Germline V gene data show CDR1 as SGHAT and CDR2 as FQNNGV. V lost 1 base and J lost 2; bases outside the gene matches: 1. The CDR3 runs to 15 residues. CDR3 DNA sequence: TGTGCCAGCAGCTTAGGGGACAGGGGACAAGAGACCCAGTACTTC. Protein product: CASSLGDRGQETQYF. Full variable domain (remainder filled in from reference TRBV11-2 and TRBJ2-5): EAGVAQSPRYKIIEKRQSVAFWCNPISGHATLYWYQQILGQGPKLLIQFQNNGVVDDSQLPKDRFSAERLKGVDSTLKIQPAKLEDSAVYLCASSLGDRGQETQYFGPGTRLLVL.